This T cell receptor (beta chain) was captured in a study of OX40 agonist ivuxolimab in advanced cancers. Some clones are missing from TCRdb's copy, which holds only in-frame ones; the method was immunoSEQ multiplex PCR. Of nearly 70,000 clones listed, more than 80% were seen once; the top ten hold 8% to 10%. This CDR3 has 16 amino acids. Germline lookup yields CDR1 SGDLS and CDR2 YYNGEE. J lost 0 bases, V lost 4 bases, and 9 bases had no gene match. The chain joins TRBV9 to TRBJ1-1; TRBD1 matches at 7 bases. The source was CD4+ or CD8+ T cells sorted from blood, collected in a trial of the OX40 agonist ivuxolimab. The sequence was collected from an adult with an advanced solid tumor such as melanoma, head and neck, liver or kidney cancer. CDR3 sequence: CASSQGEGAVNTEAFF. The CDR3 nucleotides read TGTGCCAGCAGCCAAGGGGAGGGGGCAGTGAACACTGAAGCTTTCTTT.